This T cell receptor (beta chain) was identified in a study of CD8 T cells in Susac syndrome. V gave up 2 bases and J gave up 6 bases, with 9 bases separating them. Germline-derived CDR1 and CDR2 are ENHRY and SYGVKD. This CDR3 has 13 residues. Reverse transcription used roughly 0.45 to 1 ug RNA and random hexamers. With immunoSEQ multiplex PCR, TCR beta CDR3 was amplified across 54 Vbeta and 13 Jbeta. TCRdb processed the immunoSEQ multiplex PCR reads anew with MiXCR; each CDR3 protein has one entry. This table holds nearly 200,000 distinct CDR3 sequences, more than 90% found once. Negative isolation yielded the CD8+ and CD4+ T cells, while FACS enriched the TEMRA cells.

The rearrangement links TRBV10-3 to TRBJ2-3; D is uncertain. What was sequenced was CD4+ T cells from PBMCs. The clonotype originates from a human donor with multiple sclerosis. In DNA form, the CDR3 reads TGTGCCATCAGTGAGACGATACCGGATACGCAGTATTTT. This encodes CAISETIPDTQYF.